Described below is a single T cell receptor beta chain sequence and its context. Its antigen is unknown. The CDR3 length is 17 residues. The data were produced by immunoSEQ multiplex PCR, yet TCRdb's version contains in-frame clones alone and is incomplete. The sample lists about 1 million clones; around 74% were seen once. This sample was taken from a study of shared clonotypes between healthy human individuals. Across the study: Serving as donors were a couple of women and a few men, whose ages spanned 18 to 49. CD4 naive and CD4 memory each took three plates per donor, while CD8 naive took two and CD8 memory one.

General study points: Estimated richness values were generally larger in naive subsets than in memory subsets.

The sample comprised memory CD4+ T cells sorted from blood. Described subset: CD45RA-negative fraction. V and J are TRBV21-1 and TRBJ2-6. TRBV21-1 constitutes a pseudogene. The TCR was taken from a man younger than 35 in good health. The CDR3 nucleotides read TGTGCCAGCAGCAAAGGTTTGGGGATGTCTGGGGCCAACGTCCTGACTTTC. It specifies CASSKGLGMSGANVLTF.